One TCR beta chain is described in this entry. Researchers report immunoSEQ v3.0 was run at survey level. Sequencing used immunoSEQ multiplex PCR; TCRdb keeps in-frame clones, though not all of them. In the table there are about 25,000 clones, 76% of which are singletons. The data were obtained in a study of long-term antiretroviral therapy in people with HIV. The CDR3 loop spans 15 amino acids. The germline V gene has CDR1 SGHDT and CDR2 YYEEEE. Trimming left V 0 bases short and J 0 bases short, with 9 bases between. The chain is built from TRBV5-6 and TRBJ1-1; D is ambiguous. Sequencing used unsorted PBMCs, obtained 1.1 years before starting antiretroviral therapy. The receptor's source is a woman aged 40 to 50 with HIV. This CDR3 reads CASSLAVHLNTEAFF. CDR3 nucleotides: TGTGCCAGCAGCTTGGCGGTTCACTTGAACACTGAAGCTTTCTTT.